Below, one T cell receptor (beta chain) is given with its context. Its antigen is as yet unknown. V was clipped by 3 bases and J by 8 bases, with 13 bases between them. The CDR3 length is 13 residues. Germline V gene data show CDR1 as DFQATT and CDR2 as SNEGSKA (reference sequence). MiXCR, applied by TCRdb to the 5' RACE reads, yields one record per CDR3 protein. The sample shows about 400,000 distinct CDR3 sequences, 13% to 15% of them seen only once. This specimen comes from a study of T-cell memory formation after mild COVID-19. Study details: The study found TCR clusters largely donor specific. Study conclusions and caveats: While clones contracting from day 15 to 85 were balanced between CD4 and CD8, later expanders leaned CD4+.

Material for sequencing was PBMCs or a T cell subset sorted from them (not recorded which). The chain joins TRBV20-1 to TRBJ1-4; tentative D call: TRBD1 (5 bases). The TCR was taken from a man aged 18 to 29 who had mild COVID-19 (a few samples of this study predate the infection). Cell type and time point are not known. The CDR3 sequence: CSASRPGLEKLFF. CDR3 nucleotide sequence: TGCAGTGCTAGTCGGCCAGGGTTAGAAAAACTGTTTTTT.